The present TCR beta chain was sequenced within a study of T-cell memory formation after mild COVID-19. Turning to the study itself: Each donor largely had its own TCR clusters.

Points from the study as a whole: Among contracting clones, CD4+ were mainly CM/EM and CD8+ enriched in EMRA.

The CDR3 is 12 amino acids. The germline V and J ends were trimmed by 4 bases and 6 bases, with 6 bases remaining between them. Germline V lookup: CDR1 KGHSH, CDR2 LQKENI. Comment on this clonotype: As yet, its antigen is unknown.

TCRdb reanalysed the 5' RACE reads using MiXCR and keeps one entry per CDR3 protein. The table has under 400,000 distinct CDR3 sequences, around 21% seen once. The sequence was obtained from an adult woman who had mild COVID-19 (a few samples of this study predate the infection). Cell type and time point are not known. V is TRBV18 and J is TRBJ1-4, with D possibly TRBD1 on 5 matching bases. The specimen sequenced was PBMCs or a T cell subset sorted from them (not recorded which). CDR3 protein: CASSQQDEKLFF. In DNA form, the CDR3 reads TGTGCCAGCTCACAACAGGATGAAAAACTGTTTTTT.